The clone carrying this TCR beta chain occurred many times. The data belong to a study of beta chain features in type 1 diabetes. Trimming removed 3 bases from V and 4 bases from J, with 14 bases in between. The germline V gene has CDR1 SGDLS and CDR2 YYNGEE. The CDR3 is 15 amino acids. Expressed TCRB transcripts were sequenced, since all the RNA that had been isolated was reverse transcribed. Sequencing was performed with immunoSEQ multiplex PCR; in TCRdb, only in-frame clones are kept and a portion is missing. Of a few hundred thousand clones listed, about 26% are singletons. The sequence came from a young man in good health. Sequenced: central memory CD4+ T cells from blood. The chain has TRBV9 and TRBJ2-1; TRBD1 is a possible D gene (5 bases). CDR3 protein: CASSARDRPYNEQFF. The CDR3 nucleotides read TGTGCCAGCAGCGCGAGAGACAGACCTTACAATGAGCAGTTCTTC.